This T cell receptor beta chain was sequenced for a study of identical twins. Findings and caveats of the study: Those out-of-frame alpha sequences shared by twins showed an excess of low generation probability. It was possible that invariant MAIT and iNKT cells partly confounded the zero-insertion analyses. Modelling underestimated the level of out-of-frame TCR alpha sharing observed in monozygotic twins.

Healthy Caucasians provided all donations. TCRdb reprocessed the 5' RACE reads via MiXCR and lists one record per CDR3 protein. The sample includes under 300,000 distinct CDR3 sequences, about 13% of them seen just once. The V gene's germline CDR1 is SNHLY and CDR2 FYNNEI. The CDR3 has 12 amino acids. The trim removed 8 bases at V and 10 bases at J, leaving 4 bases unmatched. Many counts were recorded for this clonotype. Its matching antigen is unknown. A further study also used this sample, focusing on yellow fever vaccine responses in identical twins.

This clonotype originated in a woman in her late teens or twenties in good health. The sample taken for sequencing was memory (CD45RO+) T cells sorted from blood. The gene calls are TRBV2 and TRBJ1-4; 10 bases are a match to TRBD1. The DNA for the CDR3 is TGTGCCAGCCGGGACAGGGGTTCAAAACTGTTTTTT. Its protein is CASRDRGSKLFF.